This T cell receptor (beta chain) was recorded in a study of cytomegalovirus exposure and HLA in healthy donors. In the PCR, 60 Vbeta and 13 Jbeta primers were used. Method: immunoSEQ multiplex PCR; TCRdb's copy keeps in-frame clones and lacks some. With about 160,000 clones in the sample, the ten largest clones hold 2.1%. The CDR3 runs to 14 residues. The V end lost 4 bases, the J end lost 1 base, and 10 bases lay between the germline ends. CDR1 is SGHTA and CDR2 is FQGTGA in the germline V gene. The chain couples TRBV7-3 to TRBJ1-1; D perhaps matches TRBD1 (6 bases). Sequenced material: PBMCs. This sequence originates from a man under 40 in good health and CMV-seronegative. CDR3 sequence reads: CASSYDRTNTEAFF. In nucleotides, the CDR3 is TGTGCCAGCAGCTACGACAGGACGAACACTGAAGCTTTCTTT.